At least ten counts were recorded for the clone carrying this T cell receptor beta chain. Its antigen is currently unknown. The data stem from a study of T cell repertoires in cytomegalovirus infection. CDR3 length equals 16 residues. J gave up 3 bases and V 7 bases, and 11 bases lay outside the gene matches. The germline CDR1 and CDR2 sequences are SGHVS and FQNEAQ. TCRdb redid the calling of the reads with MiXCR, one entry per CDR3 protein. The data contain 900,000 to 950,000 distinct CDR3 sequences, around 32% of them singletons. This chain uses TRBV7-8 with TRBJ2-3, with 9 bases aligning to TRBD2. The specimen comprised cultured CD8+ T cells from PBMCs, sampled from culture after CMV antigen stimulation. This receptor was obtained from a human donor in good health (CMV status not recorded). Some clones in this sample may be carry-over from other donors' samples. The CDR3 is CASTPQRGVGTDTQYF. DNA of the CDR3: TGTGCCAGCACCCCTCAGCGGGGGGTGGGGACAGATACGCAGTATTTT.